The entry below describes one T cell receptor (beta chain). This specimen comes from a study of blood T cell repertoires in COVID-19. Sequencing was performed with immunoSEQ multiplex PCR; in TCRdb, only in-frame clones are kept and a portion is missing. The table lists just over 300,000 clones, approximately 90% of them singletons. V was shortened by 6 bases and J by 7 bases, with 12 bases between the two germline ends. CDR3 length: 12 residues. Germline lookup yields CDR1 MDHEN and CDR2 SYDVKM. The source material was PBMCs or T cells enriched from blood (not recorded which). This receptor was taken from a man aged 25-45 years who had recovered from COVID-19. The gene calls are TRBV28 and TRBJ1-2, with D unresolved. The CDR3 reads CASRERILGYTF. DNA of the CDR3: TGTGCCAGCAGAGAGCGGATACTTGGCTACACCTTC.